This entry lists 23 T cell receptor beta chains sequenced from one sample in a study of Tregs in tolerant kidney transplant recipients. Assay: immunoSEQ multiplex PCR; the TCRdb copy retains only in-frame clones and omits some. Among roughly 80,000 clones listed, roughly 98% were seen once. Sequencing was performed on CD4+ T cells from blood, taken before the transplant. The receptors stem from a human donor who received a combined kidney and bone marrow transplant.

V and J are TRBV10-3 and TRBJ2-7; possible D gene TRBD1, 6 bases. The germline V gene has CDR1 ENHRY and CDR2 SYGVKD. The CDR3 spans 13 residues. Trimming stripped 3 bases from V and 6 bases from J, with 12 bases between. The CDR3 sequence is CAISDQGPAEQYF. In nucleotides, the CDR3 is TGTGCCATCAGTGATCAGGGGCCCGCCGAGCAGTACTTC.

This chain joins TRBV18 and TRBJ2-3; the D gene is possibly TRBD2 (5 bases). Trimming shortened V by 6 bases and J by 4 bases, and 14 bases separated the two germline ends. Germline CDR1 reads KGHSH; CDR2 reads LQKENI. The CDR3 spans 14 residues. The CDR3 region has the DNA TGTGCCAGCTCCACTAGTGCTGTCCCAGATACGCAGTATTTT. This gives the protein CASSTSAVPDTQYF. The full variable domain, rest sourced from reference TRBV18 and TRBJ2-3, is NAGVMQNPRHLVRRRGQEARLRCSPMKGHSHVYWYRQLPEEGLKFMVYLQKENIIDESGMPKERFSAEFPKEGPSILRIQQVVRGDSAAYFCASSTSAVPDTQYFGPGTRLTVL.

CDR3 residues: CASSMITVNTEAFF. The CDR3 nucleotides are TGTGCCAGTAGTATGATCACGGTGAACACTGAAGCTTTCTTT. This chain links TRBV19 with TRBJ1-1; D is ambiguous. The CDR3 contains 14 residues. CDR1 and CDR2 from the germline V gene are LNHDA and SQIVND (reference sequence). V lost 3 bases and J 0 bases, leaving 8 bases between the germline ends.

This sequence joins TRBV7-8 and TRBJ2-5, with TRBD2 as a possible D gene (5 bases). This CDR3 is built from 15 residues. V was cut by 5 bases and J by 5 bases, with 18 bases left in between. Per the germline V gene, CDR1 is SGHVS and CDR2 is FQNEAQ. As DNA, the CDR3 is TGTGCCAGCAGCCAGAGGAGACTCTCGGGGGAGACCCAGTACTTC. The encoded protein is CASSQRRLSGETQYF.

The chain employs TRBV6-1 and TRBJ2-2, with 9 bases matching TRBD1. The V gene end was trimmed by 8 bases and the J gene end by 4 bases; junction bases not matched to a gene: 5. Germline V gives CDR1 MNHNS, CDR2 SASEGT. The CDR3 has 14 residues. The CDR3 region has the DNA TGTGCCAGCCGGGACAGGGAGGTCACCGGGGAGCTGTTTTTT. Translation: CASRDREVTGELFF.

V and J are TRBV7-9 and TRBJ1-1; possibly TRBD1 for D (5 bases). The CDR3 covers 13 residues. Between the trimmed V and J ends, which lost 2 bases and 10 bases, there was a span of 14 bases. Germline V gene data show CDR1 as SEHNR and CDR2 as FQNEAQ (reference sequence). The CDR3 loop reads CASSLFGGRGAFF. CDR3 coding DNA: TGTGCCAGCAGCTTATTCGGGGGAAGGGGAGCTTTCTTT.

This chain connects TRBV4-3 to TRBJ2-7; D is unclear. CDR1 and CDR2 (germline): LGHNA, YSLEER. Trimming pared 0 bases from V and 2 bases from J, leaving 20 bases between. This CDR3 has 18 residues. CDR3 nucleotide sequence: TGCGCCAGCAGCCAAGATAGTTTAGGAGCATATTCTACCTACGAGCAGTACTTC. The encoded protein is CASSQDSLGAYSTYEQYF.

The chain joins TRBV19 to TRBJ2-7; 11 bases fit TRBD1. The germline CDR1 and CDR2 sequences are LNHDA and SQIVND (reference sequence). The CDR3 covers 14 residues. V lost 3 bases to trimming and J lost 5 bases; unmatched junction nucleotides: 3. The CDR3 reads CASSMGDRGNEQYF. Written as DNA, the CDR3 is TGTGCCAGTAGTATGGGGGACAGGGGGAACGAGCAGTACTTC.

The V call is TRBV7-9, the J call TRBJ1-1; D is ambiguous. The length of the CDR3 is 14 residues. The V end lost 2 bases, the J end lost 0 bases, and 7 bases lay between the germline ends. CDR1 SEHNR and CDR2 FQNEAQ come from the germline V gene (reference sequence). CDR3 sequence: CASSLRQLNTEAFF. The CDR3 DNA reads TGTGCCAGCAGCTTAAGACAATTGAACACTGAAGCTTTCTTT. Drawing the rest from reference TRBV7-9 and TRBJ1-1, the complete variable domain is DTGVSQNPRHKITKRGQNVTFRCDPISEHNRLYWYRQTLGQGPEFLTYFQNEAQLEKSRLLSDRFSAERPKGSFSTLEIQRTEQGDSAMYLCASSLRQLNTEAFFGQGTRLTVV.

J is TRBJ2-7 and V is TRBV7-2, with D perhaps matching TRBD1 (6 bases). V dropped 6 bases and J dropped 3 bases, with 21 bases sitting between them. Germline CDR1 is SGHTA and CDR2 is FQGNSA. The CDR3 is 16 amino acids. DNA of the CDR3: TGTGCCAGCAGGCTTAAGTCCCTGACAGGAATCTACGAGCAGTACTTC. The encoded protein is CASRLKSLTGIYEQYF.

The chain joins TRBV4-1 to TRBJ1-3, with a tentative D call TRBD1 (6 bases). V was pared by 1 base and J by 4 bases, with 14 bases between. CDR3 size: 16 residues. The V gene's germline CDR1 is MGHRA and CDR2 YSYEKL. CDR3 sequence (DNA): TGCGCCAGCAGCCAAGTTGCGGGGGGGCAAGGAAACACCATATATTTT. This encodes CASSQVAGGQGNTIYF.

The chain employs TRBV30 and TRBJ1-1, with D possibly TRBD1 on 6 matching bases. CDR1 is GTSNPN, CDR2 SVGIG, per germline (reference sequence). The V and J ends lost 0 bases and 5 bases respectively, with 16 bases between them. The CDR3 runs to 15 residues. The CDR3 region has the DNA TGTGCCTGGAGTGTACGAGGGGGTATGGCAACTGAAGCTTTCTTT. It codes for CAWSVRGGMATEAFF.

The chain employs TRBV6-1 and TRBJ2-1; 12 nucleotides match TRBD1. The J segment lost 4 bases and the V segment lost 6 bases, leaving 4 bases of the junction unmatched. The germline V gene has CDR1 MNHNS and CDR2 SASEGT. The CDR3 totals 15 residues. CDR3 in amino acids: CASSGDRGLYNEQFF. In DNA form, the CDR3 reads TGTGCCAGCAGCGGGGACAGGGGGCTGTACAATGAGCAGTTCTTC.

V usage is TRBV7-9 and J usage is TRBJ1-2; D is ambiguous. Germline CDR1 and CDR2: SEHNR and FQNEAQ (reference sequence). The CDR3 sequence is 13 residues long. V was trimmed by 6 bases and J by 4 bases, leaving 12 bases between them. CDR3 bases: TGTGCCAGCAGTCTTGCGGGAATCTATGGCTACACCTTC. Translated: CASSLAGIYGYTF.

This rearrangement joins TRBV5-1 to TRBJ1-2; D not resolved. This CDR3 has 16 amino acids. Deletions cut 0 bases from V and 0 bases from J, with 12 bases between. The germline V gene encodes CDR1 SGHRS and CDR2 YFSETQ. The chain's CDR3 is CASSLEGSRSNYGYTF. The CDR3 DNA follows: TGCGCCAGCAGCTTGGAAGGGAGCCGATCTAACTATGGCTACACCTTC. The full variable domain, its missing parts supplied by reference TRBV5-1 and TRBJ1-2, is KAGVTQTPRYLIKTRGQQVTLSCSPISGHRSVSWYQQTPGQGLQFLFEYFSETQRNKGNFPGRFSGRQFSNSRSEMNVSTLELGDSALYLCASSLEGSRSNYGYTFGSGTRLTVV.

This sequence joins TRBV18 and TRBJ2-5; 7 bases agree with TRBD1. Germline values: CDR1 KGHSH, CDR2 LQKENI. V was clipped by 3 bases and J by 4 bases; unmatched bases: 5. The CDR3 extends over 14 amino acids. The chain's CDR3 is CASSPNRGGETQYF. Written as DNA, the CDR3 is TGTGCCAGCTCACCTAACAGGGGTGGAGAGACCCAGTACTTC. The full variable domain, in which reference TRBV18 and TRBJ2-5 provide the parts outside the CDR3, is NAGVMQNPRHLVRRRGQEARLRCSPMKGHSHVYWYRQLPEEGLKFMVYLQKENIIDESGMPKERFSAEFPKEGPSILRIQQVVRGDSAAYFCASSPNRGGETQYFGPGTRLLVL.

The CDR3 loop is CAGIKLASGRLNEQFF. In nucleotides, the CDR3 is TGTGCCGGCATCAAGTTGGCTAGCGGGAGATTGAATGAGCAGTTCTTC. The rearrangement links TRBV7-9 to TRBJ2-1; 10 bases fit TRBD2. The CDR3 spans 16 residues. Trimming at V came to 11 bases and at J to 7 bases, leaving 17 bases not matched to a gene. The germline CDR1 and CDR2 sequences are SEHNR and FQNEAQ (reference sequence). The variable domain in full, with the rest retrieved from reference TRBV7-9 and TRBJ2-1, is DTGVSQNPRHKITKRGQNVTFRCDPISEHNRLYWYRQTLGQGPEFLTYFQNEAQLEKSRLLSDRFSAERPKGSFSTLEIQRTEQGDSAMYLCAGIKLASGRLNEQFFGPGTRLTVL.

For this clone: Other DNA sequences in this sample translate to the same CDR3. The DNA of the CDR3 is TGCGCCAGCAGCCAAGTGGGGAGTTCCTACAATGAGCAGTTCTTC. It codes for CASSQVGSSYNEQFF. The gene calls are TRBV4-3 and TRBJ2-1; TRBD2 is a possible D gene (5 bases). V was trimmed by 1 base and J by 1 base, leaving 8 bases between them. This CDR3 spans 15 amino acids. The germline CDR1 and CDR2 sequences are LGHNA and YSLEER.

V is TRBV18 and J is TRBJ1-5, with a possible D match to TRBD1 (5 bases). The CDR3 runs 15 residues. Germline values: CDR1 KGHSH, CDR2 LQKENI. V gave up 5 bases and J gave up 3 bases, with 14 bases separating them. The CDR3, as DNA: TGTGCCAGCTCAGAGGCCCCGGGGGACAATCAGCCCCAGCATTTT. It codes for CASSEAPGDNQPQHF.

This chain uses TRBV7-8 with TRBJ1-1; the match to TRBD1 covers 7 bases. The trim removed 6 bases at V and 5 bases at J, leaving 6 bases unmatched. CDR3 length: 13 amino acids. CDR1 is SGHVS and CDR2 is FQNEAQ in the germline V gene. This CDR3 reads CASRYQGETEAFF. The CDR3 DNA follows: TGTGCCAGCAGGTACCAGGGGGAGACTGAAGCTTTCTTT.

The genes are TRBV23-1 and TRBJ2-1, with D perhaps matching TRBD2 (5 bases). TRBV23-1 is treated as an ORF (open reading frame) with a function not yet certain. V was trimmed by 3 bases and J by 10 bases, leaving 10 bases between them. The CDR3 totals 12 residues. The CDR3 reads CASSHEGGEQFF. In DNA form, the CDR3 reads TGCGCCAGCAGTCATGAGGGTGGGGAGCAGTTCTTC.

This clone was detected only once. CDR3 in DNA: TGCGCCAGCAGCTTGGTGGACAGGGGTGAAGAAAAACTGTTTTTT. This sequence encodes CASSLVDRGEEKLFF. The chain employs TRBV5-1 and TRBJ1-4; TRBD1 matches 9 bases. This CDR3 contains 15 residues. Losses at the gene ends were 0 bases for V and 8 bases for J; bases not matched to a gene: 5. Germline CDR1 is SGHRS and CDR2 is YFSETQ. The whole variable domain, filled in from reference TRBV5-1 and TRBJ1-4, reads KAGVTQTPRYLIKTRGQQVTLSCSPISGHRSVSWYQQTPGQGLQFLFEYFSETQRNKGNFPGRFSGRQFSNSRSEMNVSTLELGDSALYLCASSLVDRGEEKLFFGSGTQLSVL.

CDR3 bases: TGTGCCAGCAGCCTCACCTACTACGAGCAGTACTTC. As protein: CASSLTYYEQYF. This chain links TRBV7-2 with TRBJ2-7, with no clear D. V shed 5 bases and J shed 3 bases, with 8 bases lying between them. The CDR3 is 12 residues long. Germline CDR1 reads SGHTA; CDR2 reads FQGNSA.